The 10 T cell receptor beta chains below come from one sample, sequenced in a study of CD8+ T cells in alopecia areata. The authors extracted RNA and reverse transcribed it into cDNA as the sequencing template. The repertoire was sequenced with immunoSEQ multiplex PCR; TCRdb's copy has only in-frame clones and lacks some. The sample includes about 100,000 clones, approximately 63% of them seen just once. Specimen: CD8+ T cells sorted from blood. These receptors came from a human donor in good health.

This clone has only a few counts. The CDR3 sequence is CASVPGGGTAQETQYF. The CDR3 DNA reads as TGTGCCAGCGTCCCAGGGGGCGGCACCGCCCAAGAGACCCAGTACTTC. J is TRBJ2-5 and V is TRBV11-2; TRBD1 matches 8 bases. The germline V gene encodes CDR1 SGHAT and CDR2 FQNNGV. With V trimmed by 8 bases and J by 1 base, 12 bases remained unmatched. The CDR3 extends over 16 amino acids.

The chain links TRBV28 to TRBJ1-2; D is unclear. Per the germline V gene, CDR1 is MDHEN and CDR2 is SYDVKM. This CDR3 has 15 amino acids. V was cut by 2 bases and J by 3 bases, with 13 bases left in between. This CDR3 reads CASSLRSAPHYGYTF. Here the CDR3 DNA reads TGTGCCAGCAGTTTACGGTCTGCGCCGCACTATGGCTACACCTTC.

This clone was observed a few times. The gene calls are TRBV7-9 and TRBJ2-7; D unresolved. Germline V CDR1 and CDR2: SEHNR, FQNEAQ (reference sequence). The ends were cut back, 6 bases at V and 4 bases at J, with 10 bases in the middle. The CDR3 totals 12 residues. The DNA for the CDR3 is TGTGCCAGCAGTTCCAACTCTTACGAGCAGTACTTC. Protein product: CASSSNSYEQYF.

The CDR3 DNA sequence: TGTGCCAGCAGTTCTACCAGCGGGGGGGCCCTGGTCTACTACAATGAGCAGTTCTTC. This translates into CASSSTSGGALVYYNEQFF. V is TRBV7-9 and J is TRBJ2-1, with 10 bases that match TRBD2. This CDR3 spans 19 amino acids. Germline V gene data show CDR1 as SEHNR and CDR2 as FQNEAQ (reference sequence). Unmatched junction bases numbered 17, after V lost 6 bases and J lost 3 bases.

This clone was counted once. Other DNA sequences in this sample translate to the same CDR3. The chain combines TRBV9 with TRBJ2-5; D is undetermined. CDR3 size: 14 residues. The germline gives CDR1 SGDLS, CDR2 YYNGEE. V shed 0 bases and J shed 0 bases, with 6 bases lying between them. The CDR3 here is CASSVGGNQETQYF. In DNA form, the CDR3 reads TGTGCCAGCAGCGTAGGGGGAAACCAAGAGACCCAGTACTTC.

J is TRBJ1-2 and V is TRBV6-6; D is uncertain. Trimming cost V 5 bases and J 4 bases, with 17 bases left between them. The CDR3 has 15 amino acids. CDR1 is MNHNY and CDR2 is SVGAGI in the germline V gene (reference sequence). The CDR3 loop reads CASSRYSGQSYGYTF. The DNA of the CDR3 is TGTGCCAGCAGTCGTTACTCTGGTCAGAGCTATGGCTACACCTTC.

This clone occurred once. The rearrangement links TRBV2 to TRBJ2-7; 7 bases agree with TRBD2. CDR3 length: 16 amino acids. The germline gives CDR1 SNHLY, CDR2 FYNNEI. Unmatched junction bases numbered 11, after V lost 6 bases and J lost 0 bases. The CDR3 is CASRGLSGLLSYEQYF. Here the CDR3 DNA reads TGTGCCAGCAGGGGACTTAGCGGGTTACTCTCCTACGAGCAGTACTTC.

The V and J genes are TRBV4-2 and TRBJ2-1, with D possibly being TRBD2 (5 bases). Trimming pared 0 bases from V and 6 bases from J, leaving 9 bases between. Looked up from germline, CDR1 is LGHNA and CDR2 is YNFKEQ. The length of the CDR3 is 14 residues. CDR3 residues: CASSQDSGVNEQFF. The CDR3 DNA reads as TGTGCCAGCAGCCAAGACTCCGGGGTCAATGAGCAGTTCTTC.

The chain employs TRBV13 and TRBJ2-7, with 8 nucleotides matching TRBD1. The CDR3 has 13 amino acids. Germline CDR1 PRHDT, CDR2 FYEKMQ (reference sequence). V was pared by 2 bases and J by 6 bases, with 3 bases of the junction left unmatched. The CDR3 reads CASSLLDRAEQYF. Here the CDR3 DNA reads TGTGCCAGCAGCTTATTGGACAGGGCCGAGCAGTACTTC.

The chain joins TRBV11-2 to TRBJ2-2, with D maybe TRBD2 (6 bases). Trimming cost V 1 base and J 6 bases, with 6 bases left between them. CDR3 size: 13 residues. Looked up from germline, CDR1 is SGHAT and CDR2 is FQNNGV. The CDR3 DNA is TGTGCCAGCAGCTTAGGGGGGGCCGGGGAGCTGTTTTTT. Its translation is CASSLGGAGELFF.